This TCR beta chain originates from a study of early T cells in non-severe SARS-CoV-2 infection. In the study overall: With bulk RNA from unsorted whole blood as input, sequencing yielded unpaired chains.

CDR1 is MNHEY and CDR2 is SMNVEV in the germline V gene (reference sequence). The CDR3 has 10 amino acids. The TCR library protocol was used to attach unique molecular identifiers. These identifiers were attached to individual cDNA molecules. TCRdb fed the 5' RACE reads into MiXCR, producing one record per CDR3 protein. The sample has around 83,000 distinct CDR3 sequences, under 11% seen once; the top ten hold 8% to 10%. Overall study findings and caveats: VDJdb-based matching was biased toward anti-spike CD8 responses and missed private and CD4 specificities.

This clonotype was picked up a small number of times. Its antigen remains unknown. Germline is not matched at one junction end, which may reflect a read error. The TCR originated in an adult who was a healthcare worker with PCR-confirmed SARS-CoV-2 infection or an uninfected control (not recorded which). The sequences come from whole blood, collected at baseline. This chain joins TRBV27 and TRBJ2-5; D is ambiguous. For the CDR3, the DNA is TGTGCCAGCGGGCAAGGGACCCAGTACTTC. Amino acid sequence: CASGQGTQYF.